This TCR beta chain was found in a study of control samples from healthy donors and cancer patients. Clones were sequenced by immunoSEQ multiplex PCR, and TCRdb holds only the in-frame ones, with some missing. Here the sample spans 100,000 to 150,000 clones, 85% to 95% being singletons. This CDR3 is 17 amino acids long. The V gene lost 0 bases and the J gene lost 0 bases, with 10 bases spanning the gap. The germline V gene encodes CDR1 SGHRS and CDR2 YFSETQ. The sample taken for sequencing was PBMCs. This receptor was identified in a man of 80 years or more with head and neck cancer. The chain employs TRBV5-1 and TRBJ1-6; D ambiguous. The CDR3 spells CASSLEVLSSYNSPLHF. The CDR3 nucleotides read TGCGCCAGCAGCTTGGAGGTCCTAAGCTCCTATAATTCACCCCTCCACTTT.